A selection of T cell receptor beta chains follows, all from one sample in a study of CD8+CD57+ T cells in acquired aplastic anemia. MiXCR was run by TCRdb on the reads, yielding one entry per CDR3 protein. The table includes approximately 200,000 distinct CDR3 sequences, approximately 49% detected once. The sample was sorted CD4+, CD8+, or CD8+CD57+ T cells (not recorded which) from PBMCs. These receptors came from a human donor in good health, serving as a control. CDR3s include the opening cysteine and the closing phenylalanine or tryptophan. Fields, in order: D gene, J gene, clone size, V gene, CDR3 DNA, CDR3 protein. The D gene is left open where the match is weak. For some rows the clone size is stated as once, few or many, or as a class when expanded; others skip it.

D gene: TRBD1
J gene: TRBJ2-7
clone size: NA
V gene: TRBV12-3/TRBV12-4
CDR3 DNA: TGTGCCAGCAGCCTCCGGGACAGGGGGTACGAGCAGTACTTC
CDR3 protein: CASSLRDRGYEQYF

D gene: NA
J gene: TRBJ2-5
clone size: NA
V gene: TRBV9
CDR3 DNA: TGTGCCAGCAGCGTAATTTCCCGAGAGACCCAGTACTTC
CDR3 protein: CASSVISRETQYF

D gene: NA
J gene: TRBJ2-1
clone size: few
V gene: TRBV7-6
CDR3 DNA: TGTGCCAGCAGTTTAACACCGGGGAGCTCCTACAATGAGCAGTTCTTC
CDR3 protein: CASSLTPGSSYNEQFF

D gene: TRBD1
J gene: TRBJ1-6
clone size: NA
V gene: TRBV19
CDR3 DNA: TGTGCCAGTACTAGGGCGGGACAGGATTCACCCCTCCACTTT
CDR3 protein: CASTRAGQDSPLHF

D gene: TRBD1
J gene: TRBJ2-2
clone size: NA
V gene: TRBV2
CDR3 DNA: TGTGCCAGCGCTTCCCACCTTCCGGGACAGGGGGAGCTGTTTTTT
CDR3 protein: CASASHLPGQGELFF

D gene: NA
J gene: TRBJ1-1
clone size: NA
V gene: TRBV7-2
CDR3 DNA: TGTGCCAGCAGCACCGGGGGCAAGAACACTGAAGCTTTCTTT
CDR3 protein: CASSTGGKNTEAFF

D gene: NA
J gene: TRBJ1-3
clone size: NA
V gene: TRBV6-5
CDR3 DNA: TGTGCCAGCAGTTACGGTCGCAGGACAGTTGGAAACACCATATATTTT
CDR3 protein: CASSYGRRTVGNTIYF

D gene: NA
J gene: TRBJ2-7
clone size: NA
V gene: TRBV7-8
CDR3 DNA: TGTGCCAGCAGCCAATTGGCAGGGATCGACGAGCAGTACTTC
CDR3 protein: CASSQLAGIDEQYF

D gene: NA
J gene: TRBJ1-3
clone size: many
V gene: TRBV7-8
CDR3 DNA: TGTGCCAGCAGCTTAGTACGCGGTGGAAACACCATATATTTT
CDR3 protein: CASSLVRGGNTIYF

D gene: TRBD1
J gene: TRBJ1-1
clone size: NA
V gene: TRBV9
CDR3 DNA: TGTGCCAGCAGTTACTCGACAGGGATTAGCCGGGACACTGAAGCTTTCTTT
CDR3 protein: CASSYSTGISRDTEAFF

D gene: TRBD1
J gene: TRBJ2-5
clone size: NA
V gene: TRBV12-3/TRBV12-4
CDR3 DNA: TGTGCCAGCCTTCTCTCCGGGACAGGGCAACAGACCCAGTACTTC
CDR3 protein: CASLLSGTGQQTQYF

D gene: NA
J gene: TRBJ1-3
clone size: NA
V gene: TRBV25-1
CDR3 DNA: TGTGCCAGCAGTTACTCTGGGGCTGGAAACACCATATATTTT
CDR3 protein: CASSYSGAGNTIYF

D gene: TRBD2
J gene: TRBJ2-1
clone size: NA
V gene: TRBV11-2
CDR3 DNA: TGTGCCAGCAGCTTAGCGCTCGCGGGGGGCTATGAGCAGTTCTTC
CDR3 protein: CASSLALAGGYEQFF

D gene: TRBD1
J gene: TRBJ1-5
clone size: few
V gene: TRBV19
CDR3 DNA: TGTGCCAGTACACGTACCGGGACAGGGGGTCAGCCCCAGCATTTT
CDR3 protein: CASTRTGTGGQPQHF

D gene: NA
J gene: TRBJ2-3
clone size: many
V gene: TRBV10-3
CDR3 DNA: TGTGCCATCAGTGACCGCACAGATACGCAGTATTTT
CDR3 protein: CAISDRTDTQYF

D gene: TRBD2
J gene: TRBJ2-7
clone size: NA
V gene: TRBV29-1
CDR3 DNA: TGCAGCATCGGGACTAGCCTCGGGCAGTACTTC
CDR3 protein: CSIGTSLGQYF

D gene: TRBD1
J gene: TRBJ1-1
clone size: NA
V gene: TRBV12-5
CDR3 DNA: TGTGCCAGCAGCTTAGAGTCCCACCGCCCGGGACAGGGGGACACTGAAGCTTTCTTT
CDR3 protein: CASSLESHRPGQGDTEAFF

D gene: TRBD1
J gene: TRBJ1-2
clone size: many
V gene: TRBV3-1
CDR3 DNA: TGTGCCAGCAGCAGACAGGGGATCTATGGCTACACCTTC
CDR3 protein: CASSRQGIYGYTF

D gene: NA
J gene: TRBJ1-5
clone size: NA
V gene: TRBV24-1
CDR3 DNA: TGTGCCACCAGTGACCGCAGGGCGGCAGCGAGCAATCAGCCCCAGCATTTT
CDR3 protein: CATSDRRAAASNQPQHF

D gene: TRBD1
J gene: TRBJ1-1
clone size: NA
V gene: TRBV7-3
CDR3 DNA: TGTGCCAGCAGCCTGAAGGGACAGGTGAACACTGAGGATTTCTTT
CDR3 protein: CASSLKGQVNTEDFF

D gene: NA
J gene: TRBJ1-1
clone size: many
V gene: TRBV6-2/TRBV6-3
CDR3 DNA: TGTGCCAGCTTGCAGGGGACGAAGGAGAACACTGAAGCTTTCTTT
CDR3 protein: CASLQGTKENTEAFF

D gene: NA
J gene: TRBJ2-3
clone size: NA
V gene: TRBV10-3
CDR3 DNA: TGTGCCAATCCGTCGGGCAGCAGCACAGCTACGCAGTATTTT
CDR3 protein: CANPSGSSTATQYF

D gene: NA
J gene: TRBJ2-7
clone size: NA
V gene: TRBV20-1
CDR3 DNA: TGCAGTGCTAGAGCCGGGGCAGGCCCTTTTGTGCAGTACTTC
CDR3 protein: CSARAGAGPFVQYF

D gene: NA
J gene: TRBJ1-1
clone size: NA
V gene: TRBV5-1
CDR3 DNA: TGTGCCAGCACCAGGGTAGGAGTGAACACTGAAGCTTTCTTT
CDR3 protein: CASTRVGVNTEAFF

D gene: NA
J gene: TRBJ1-2
clone size: once
V gene: TRBV10-3
CDR3 DNA: TGTGCCATCAGTGAGTCGCGCCGGGAACGGGGCTATGGCTACACCTTC
CDR3 protein: CAISESRRERGYGYTF

D gene: NA
J gene: TRBJ2-1
clone size: NA
V gene: TRBV29-1
CDR3 DNA: TGCAGCGTTGAAGATCGAAGGGGTAATGAGCAGTTCTTC
CDR3 protein: CSVEDRRGNEQFF

D gene: NA
J gene: TRBJ1-2
clone size: many
V gene: TRBV19
CDR3 DNA: TGTGCATCAACGTACAACTATGGCTACACCTTC
CDR3 protein: CASTYNYGYTF

D gene: NA
J gene: TRBJ1-4
clone size: NA
V gene: TRBV9
CDR3 DNA: TGTGCCAGCAGCGTAAAGGGGGGAGGAGAAAAACTGTTTTTT
CDR3 protein: CASSVKGGGEKLFF

D gene: NA
J gene: TRBJ2-7
clone size: NA
V gene: TRBV10-3
CDR3 DNA: TGTGCCATCAGTGGTGCCGGCTACGAGCAGTACTTC
CDR3 protein: CAISGAGYEQYF